A selection of T cell receptor beta chains follows, all from one sample in a study of T cell responses to AZD1222 COVID-19 vaccine. Produced via immunoSEQ multiplex PCR; TCRdb's table is partial and in-frame only. The sample contains 150,000 or so clones, around nine tenths of which appear only once. The sequencing here drew on peripheral blood, taken on day 0 of AZD1222 vaccination. These receptors all come from an adult in good health. Each CDR3 is given with its conserved first and last residue. The order of the fields is D gene, V gene, clone size, J gene, CDR3 protein, CDR3 DNA. D genes are given only for firm matches. Some rows have no size entry. The others give once, few or many, or a class for an expanded clone.

.,TRBV5-6,.,TRBJ1-4,CASSPGVGMSDEKLFF,TGTGCCAGCAGCCCCGGAGTGGGTATGTCTGATGAAAAACTGTTTTTT
TRBD1,TRBV25-1,.,TRBJ2-7,CASKPHDPKGGHEQYF,TGTGCCAGCAAACCCCATGACCCAAAAGGGGGCCACGAGCAGTACTTC
.,TRBV6-5,.,TRBJ2-7,CASSPFDYYEQYF,TGTGCCAGCAGTCCCTTTGATTACTACGAGCAGTACTTC
.,TRBV19,.,TRBJ1-5,CASSMVLNQPQHF,TGTGCCAGTAGTATGGTCCTCAATCAGCCCCAGCATTTT
.,TRBV10-1,.,TRBJ1-6,CASSEAGRMSPLHF,TGCGCCAGCAGTGAGGCGGGCAGGATGTCACCCCTCCACTTT
.,TRBV5-1,once,TRBJ2-2,CASVRDSGELFF,TGCGCCAGCGTCCGGGACTCCGGGGAGCTGTTTTTT
TRBD1,TRBV24-1,.,TRBJ1-3,CATSEGGGGNTIYF,TGTGCCACCAGTGAAGGGGGCGGTGGAAACACCATATATTTT
.,TRBV11-2,once,TRBJ2-3,CASSLVGSTDTQYF,TGTGCCAGCAGCTTAGTCGGGAGCACAGATACGCAGTATTTT
.,TRBV6-5,.,TRBJ1-2,CASSYGKGVGYGYTF,TGTGCCAGCAGTTACGGCAAAGGGGTAGGCTATGGCTACACCTTC
.,TRBV5-6,.,TRBJ1-4,CASSLRMTNEKLFF,TGTGCCAGCAGCTTGCGTATGACTAATGAAAAACTGTTTTTT
.,TRBV5-4,.,TRBJ2-2,CASSLKNTGELFF,TGTGCCAGCAGCCTTAAGAACACCGGGGAGCTGTTTTTT
TRBD2,TRBV28,.,TRBJ2-7,CASSSVPRLAGEQYF,TGTGCCAGCAGTTCCGTTCCTCGACTAGCGGGGGAGCAGTACTTC
.,TRBV7-9,.,TRBJ2-7,CASSLAPGTDYEQYF,TGTGCCAGCAGCTTAGCGCCTGGCACAGACTACGAGCAGTACTTC
TRBD1,TRBV5-5,.,TRBJ1-2,CASSFQWTGNYGYTF,TGTGCCAGCAGCTTCCAGTGGACAGGGAACTATGGCTACACCTTC
.,TRBV6-5,.,TRBJ1-2,CASSYTLLSYYGYTF,TGTGCCAGCAGTTACACACTCCTAAGCTACTATGGCTACACCTTC
.,TRBV19,.,TRBJ1-5,CASNGLRWNQPQHF,TGTGCCAGTAATGGCTTGAGGTGGAATCAGCCCCAGCATTTT
TRBD1,TRBV10-2,.,TRBJ1-2,CASSGTGSNYGYTF,TGCGCCAGCAGTGGGACAGGGTCTAACTATGGCTACACCTTC
TRBD2,TRBV11-3,.,TRBJ2-1,CASSLDLGLAEAEQFF,TGTGCCAGCAGCTTAGATCTGGGACTAGCGGAGGCTGAGCAGTTCTTC
.,TRBV15,.,TRBJ2-5,CATSSMGVRSGTQYF,TGTGCCACCAGCAGTATGGGGGTACGCTCGGGGACCCAGTACTTC
.,TRBV9,.,TRBJ2-1,CASSVEGYLPYNEQFF,TGTGCCAGCAGCGTAGAGGGCTACCTCCCCTACAATGAGCAGTTCTTC
.,TRBV27,.,TRBJ1-5,CASSFSQGQPQHF,TGTGCCAGCAGTTTTAGCCAGGGACAACCCCAGCATTTT
.,TRBV28,.,TRBJ1-6,CASSFLRRGLHF,TGTGCCAGCAGTTTTCTTCGCCGGGGCCTCCACTTT
TRBD2,TRBV6-2/TRBV6-3,.,TRBJ2-7,CASSYSPGGLYEQYF,TGTGCCAGCAGTTACTCCCCGGGGGGGCTCTACGAGCAGTACTTC
TRBD1,TRBV20-1,.,TRBJ1-2,CSARGTGGYTF,TGCAGTGCCCGGGGGACAGGGGGCTACACCTTC
TRBD1,TRBV11-3,.,TRBJ2-3,CASSLRGPTDTQYF,TGTGCCAGCAGCCTCAGGGGGCCCACAGATACGCAGTATTTT
.,TRBV10-3,.,TRBJ2-7,CAIMAGTQSYEQYF,TGTGCCATCATGGCTGGGACACAGTCCTACGAGCAGTACTTC
.,TRBV3-1/TRBV3-2,.,TRBJ2-7,CASSPYLTGWGRWEQYF,TGTGCCAGCAGCCCATACCTAACAGGGTGGGGCCGATGGGAGCAGTACTTC
.,TRBV7-2,.,TRBJ2-7,CASSPSYEQYF,TGTGCCAGCAGCCCTAGCTACGAGCAGTACTTC
.,TRBV18,.,TRBJ2-6,CASSRRLGGANVLTF,TGTGCCAGCTCCCGGCGACTTGGGGGGGCCAACGTCCTGACTTTC
TRBD1,TRBV19,.,TRBJ1-5,CASSIRNRGGSNQPQHF,TGTGCCAGTAGTATACGCAACAGGGGGGGGAGCAATCAGCCCCAGCATTTT
.,TRBV12-3/TRBV12-4,.,TRBJ1-1,CASSSRQAAFF,TGTGCCAGCAGCTCTAGACAGGCAGCTTTCTTT
.,TRBV6-5,.,TRBJ1-2,CASSYSRSGVYGYTF,TGTGCCAGCAGTTACTCGAGATCTGGAGTCTATGGCTACACCTTC
.,TRBV28,once,TRBJ2-1,CASSLQGARGYNEQFF,TGTGCCAGCAGCCTACAGGGTGCTCGGGGCTACAATGAGCAGTTCTTC
TRBD1,TRBV18,.,TRBJ2-3,CASSQFGQGEDTQYF,TGTGCCAGCTCACAATTCGGGCAGGGGGAAGATACGCAGTATTTT
.,TRBV5-5,.,TRBJ1-1,CASTRLSDTEAFF,TGTGCCAGCACCCGCTTGTCGGACACTGAAGCTTTCTTT
.,TRBV5-4,.,TRBJ2-4,CASSLGGELAKNIQYF,TGTGCCAGCAGCTTGGGGGGGGAACTAGCCAAAAACATTCAGTACTTC
TRBD1,TRBV7-2,.,TRBJ1-3,CASSNGQARRAGNTIYF,TGTGCCAGCAGCAACGGACAGGCTAGAAGGGCTGGAAACACCATATATTTT
TRBD2,TRBV11-1,.,TRBJ2-5,CASSFASGGAETQYF,TGTGCCAGCAGCTTCGCTAGCGGGGGGGCGGAGACCCAGTACTTC
.,TRBV19,.,TRBJ2-2,CASRPVRTGELFF,TGTGCCAGTAGACCGGTCAGGACCGGGGAGCTGTTTTTT
TRBD2,TRBV5-1,.,TRBJ2-1,CASSSTSGGADRFF,TGCGCCAGCAGCTCCACTAGCGGGGGGGCCGATCGTTTCTTC
.,TRBV29-1,few,TRBJ2-5,CSVDRAEETQYF,TGCAGCGTTGATAGAGCCGAAGAGACCCAGTACTTC
TRBD1,TRBV2,.,TRBJ1-5,CASRDSTGQLKNQHF,TGTGCCAGCAGAGATTCGACGGGACAGCTAAAAAACCAGCATTTT
.,TRBV9,.,TRBJ1-1,CASSIVMGGWTEAFF,TGTGCCAGCAGCATCGTGATGGGGGGGTGGACTGAAGCTTTCTTT
.,TRBV29-1,few,TRBJ1-1,CSVAGVVSPEAFF,TGCAGCGTAGCAGGGGTAGTCAGTCCTGAAGCTTTCTTT
.,TRBV9,.,TRBJ1-3,CASTTGHSGNTIYF,TGTGCCAGCACCACGGGGCACTCTGGAAACACCATATATTTT
.,TRBV6-5,once,TRBJ1-1,CATKKPGVTEAFF,TGTGCCACAAAGAAGCCAGGGGTAACTGAAGCTTTCTTT
.,TRBV15,.,TRBJ2-3,CATSRDGSLTSTDTQYF,TGTGCCACCAGCAGAGATGGGAGCTTGACTAGCACAGATACGCAGTATTTT
.,TRBV24-1,once,TRBJ1-2,CATSDSAGLDGYTF,TGTGCCACCAGTGATTCCGCAGGGCTGGACGGCTACACCTTC
.,TRBV27,once,TRBJ1-6,CASSPSRQNSPLHF,TGTGCCAGCAGTCCCTCCCGACAGAATTCACCCCTCCACTTT
.,TRBV5-1,.,TRBJ1-1,CASSLDAVFRDGTEAFF,TGCGCCAGCAGCTTGGATGCAGTGTTCAGGGACGGCACTGAAGCTTTCTTT
TRBD2,TRBV13,.,TRBJ2-7,CASSLGLAGFGEQYF,TGTGCCAGCAGCTTGGGACTAGCAGGTTTTGGGGAGCAGTACTTC